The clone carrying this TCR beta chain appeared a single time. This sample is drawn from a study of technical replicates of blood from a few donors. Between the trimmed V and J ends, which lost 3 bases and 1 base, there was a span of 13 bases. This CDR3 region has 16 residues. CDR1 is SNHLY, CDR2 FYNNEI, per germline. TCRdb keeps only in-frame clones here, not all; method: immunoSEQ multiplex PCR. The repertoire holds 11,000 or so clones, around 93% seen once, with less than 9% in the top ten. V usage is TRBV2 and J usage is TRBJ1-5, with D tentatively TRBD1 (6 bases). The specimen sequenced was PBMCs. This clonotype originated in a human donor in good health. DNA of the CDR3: TGTGCCAGCAGTGAGCTGGGGGCGCGGAGCAATCAGCCCCAGCATTTT. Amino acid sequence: CASSELGARSNQPQHF. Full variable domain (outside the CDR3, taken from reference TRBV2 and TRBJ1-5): EPEVTQTPSHQVTQMGQEVILRCVPISNHLYFYWYRQILGQKVEFLVSFYNNEISEKSEIFDDQFSVERPDGSNFTLKIRSTKLEDSAMYFCASSELGARSNQPQHFGDGTRLSIL.